This T cell receptor (beta chain) was retrieved from a study of CD8 T cell repertoires and HIV-1 epitope variants. For the study at large: T cells were stimulated with Twenty-five Gag and Nef peptides separately. Enriched T cells were co-cultured with equal numbers of autologous T cell-negative antigen-presenting cells. Overall study findings and caveats: Nine or ten antigen-specific TCR beta clonotypes were found; roughly six seemed cross-reactive to variants.

The data were produced by immunoSEQ multiplex PCR, yet TCRdb's version contains in-frame clones alone and is incomplete. The sample includes some 4,100 clones, over 50% of them seen just once. Germline V gene lookup returns CDR1 MNHNY and CDR2 SVGAGI (reference sequence). V lost 2 bases to trimming and J lost 1 base, with 8 bases between them. The CDR3 is made up of 15 amino acids. The sample holds one count of this clone. Its antigen is currently unknown. The sequence derives from a male donor with HIV. The sample comprised cultured CD8+ T cells derived from PBMCs. The V gene is TRBV6-6, the J gene TRBJ2-2; D remains ambiguous. CDR3 region: CASSYELRNTGELFF. CDR3 bases: TGTGCCAGCAGTTACGAGTTAAGGAACACCGGGGAGCTGTTTTTT.